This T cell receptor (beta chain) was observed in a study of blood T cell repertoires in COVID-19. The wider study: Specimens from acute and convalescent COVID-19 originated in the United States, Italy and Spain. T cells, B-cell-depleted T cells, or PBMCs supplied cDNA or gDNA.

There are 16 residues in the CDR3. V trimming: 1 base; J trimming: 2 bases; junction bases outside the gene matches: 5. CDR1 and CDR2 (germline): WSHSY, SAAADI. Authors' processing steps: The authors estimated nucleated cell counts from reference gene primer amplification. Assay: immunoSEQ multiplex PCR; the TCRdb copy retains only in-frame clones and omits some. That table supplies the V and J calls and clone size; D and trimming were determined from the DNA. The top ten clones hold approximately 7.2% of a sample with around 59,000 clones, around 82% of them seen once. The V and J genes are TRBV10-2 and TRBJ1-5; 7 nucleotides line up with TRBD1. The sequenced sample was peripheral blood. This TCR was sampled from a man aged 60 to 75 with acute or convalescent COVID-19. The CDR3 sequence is CASSEFDTGGNQPQHF. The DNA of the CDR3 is TGCGCCAGCAGTGAGTTCGATACAGGGGGCAATCAGCCCCAGCATTTT.